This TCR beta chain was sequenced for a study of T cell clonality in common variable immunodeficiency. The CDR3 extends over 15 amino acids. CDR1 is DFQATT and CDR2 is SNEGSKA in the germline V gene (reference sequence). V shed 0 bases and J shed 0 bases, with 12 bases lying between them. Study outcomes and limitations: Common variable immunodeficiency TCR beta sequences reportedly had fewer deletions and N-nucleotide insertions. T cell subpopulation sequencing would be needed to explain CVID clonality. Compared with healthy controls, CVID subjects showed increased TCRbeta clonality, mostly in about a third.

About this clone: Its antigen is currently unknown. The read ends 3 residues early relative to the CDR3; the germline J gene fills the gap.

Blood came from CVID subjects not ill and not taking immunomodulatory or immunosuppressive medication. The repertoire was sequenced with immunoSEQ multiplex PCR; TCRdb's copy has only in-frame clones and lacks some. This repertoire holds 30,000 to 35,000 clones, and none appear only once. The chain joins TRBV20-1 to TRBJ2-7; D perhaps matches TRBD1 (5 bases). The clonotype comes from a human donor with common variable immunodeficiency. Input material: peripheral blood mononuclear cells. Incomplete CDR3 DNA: TGCAGTGCTAGAGATCAGCAGGGTGGCTCCTACGAG. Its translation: CSARDQQGGSYE. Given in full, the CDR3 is CSARDQQGGSYEQYF.